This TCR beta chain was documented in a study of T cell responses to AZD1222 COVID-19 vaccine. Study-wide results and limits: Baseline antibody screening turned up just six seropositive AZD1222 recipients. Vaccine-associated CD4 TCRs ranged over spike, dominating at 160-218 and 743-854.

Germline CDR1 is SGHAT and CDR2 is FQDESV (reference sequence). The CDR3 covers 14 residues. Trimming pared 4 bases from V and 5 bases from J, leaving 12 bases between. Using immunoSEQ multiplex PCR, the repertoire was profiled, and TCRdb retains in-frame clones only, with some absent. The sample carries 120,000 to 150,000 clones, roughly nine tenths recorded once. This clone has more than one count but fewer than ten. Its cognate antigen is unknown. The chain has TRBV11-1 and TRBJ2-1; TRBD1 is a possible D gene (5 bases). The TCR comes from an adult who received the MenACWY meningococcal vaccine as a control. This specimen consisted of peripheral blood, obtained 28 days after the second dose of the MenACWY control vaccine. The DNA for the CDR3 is TGTGCCAGCAGCTCGACGGACACACACAATGAGCAGTTCTTC. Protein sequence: CASSSTDTHNEQFF. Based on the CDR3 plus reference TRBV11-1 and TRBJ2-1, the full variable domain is EAEVAQSPRYKITEKSQAVAFWCDPISGHATLYWYRQILGQGPELLVQFQDESVVDDSQLPKDRFSAERLKGVDSTLKIQPAELGDSAMYLCASSSTDTHNEQFFGPGTRLTVL.